A selection of T cell receptor beta chains follows, all from one sample in a study of radiation and T cells in renal cell carcinoma. Produced via immunoSEQ multiplex PCR; TCRdb's table is partial and in-frame only. The sample lists just over 95,000 clones, approximately 86% occurring once. Sequenced here: blood, sampled from a patient whose treatment included radiotherapy and nephrectomy. These receptors were collected from a man aged 45 to 65 with renal cell carcinoma. The CDR3 runs from the conserved cysteine through the conserved F or W. Fields, in order: clone size, V gene, D gene, J gene, CDR3 DNA, CDR3 protein. D genes are given only for firm matches. The size of a clone is reported for some rows only, either as once, few or many, or as a class for expanded clones.

>NA|TRBV6-5|NA|TRBJ1-1
TGTGCCAGCACCAAGGGCACTGAAGCTTTCTTT
CASTKGTEAFF
>NA|TRBV29-1|NA|TRBJ2-7
TGCAGCGTGCACGGTGGACAGATCTACGAGCAGTACTTC
CSVHGGQIYEQYF
>NA|TRBV6-6|TRBD1|TRBJ2-1
TGTGCCAGCAGAGAACAGGGGAGCAATGAGCAGTTCTTC
CASREQGSNEQFF
>NA|TRBV2|NA|TRBJ2-3
TGTGCCAGCAGCCCCCCGACAAGGGGAAATACGCAGTATTTT
CASSPPTRGNTQYF
>NA|TRBV7-9|NA|TRBJ1-2
TGTGCCAGCAGCTTAGGGCAGGCCCTGTATGGCTACACCTTC
CASSLGQALYGYTF
>NA|TRBV9|NA|TRBJ2-7
TGTGCCAGCAGCGTAGCTACAGGGAGTCTCTACGAGCAGTACTTC
CASSVATGSLYEQYF
>NA|TRBV19|NA|TRBJ1-2
TGTGCCAGTAGTGCCCTCTCGGGACAAGATGGCTACACCTTC
CASSALSGQDGYTF
>NA|TRBV30|NA|TRBJ2-7
TGTGCCTGGAGTCGCCATGGGACGAAGCAGTACTTC
CAWSRHGTKQYF
>NA|TRBV5-1|NA|TRBJ2-2
TGCGCCAGCAGCCGGGACACCGCGAACACCGGGGAGCTGTTTTTT
CASSRDTANTGELFF
>once|TRBV7-2|TRBD1|TRBJ1-2
TGTGCCAGCAGCAACGGACAGGGTACGGGGGGCTACACCTTC
CASSNGQGTGGYTF
>NA|TRBV10-2|NA|TRBJ1-3
TGCGCCAGCAGCTACGACAGCTCTGGAAACACCATATATTTT
CASSYDSSGNTIYF
>NA|TRBV12-5|TRBD1|TRBJ2-1
TGTGCTAGTGGACAGAACAGGGGGCGAGGTATGAATGAGCAGTTCTTC
CASGQNRGRGMNEQFF
>once|TRBV19|NA|TRBJ1-1
TGTGCCAGTAGTTACAGGGAGAACACTGAAGCTTTCTTT
CASSYRENTEAFF
>few|TRBV25-1|NA|TRBJ1-1
TGTGCCAGCAGTCTGGTAGCAGCGACTGAAGCTTTCTTT
CASSLVAATEAFF
>NA|TRBV6-5|NA|TRBJ1-5
TGTGCCAGCAGTTCCAAGTACGGTGGCAATCAGCCCCAGCATTTT
CASSSKYGGNQPQHF
>NA|TRBV21-1|NA|TRBJ2-4
TGTGCCAGCAGCAAGTTAGGAAGCTTGGTACCAGTTTTTGCCAAAAACATTCAGTACTTC
CASSKLGSLVPVFAKNIQYF
>NA|TRBV19|NA|TRBJ1-2
TGTGCCAGTAGTATTAAACTACGGGGTGATGAGGCTAACTATGGCTACACCTTC
CASSIKLRGDEANYGYTF
>NA|TRBV7-3|TRBD1|TRBJ2-5
TGTGCCAGCAGTCCTGGGACAGGGGGTTTTGAGACCCAGTACTTC
CASSPGTGGFETQYF
>NA|TRBV27|NA|TRBJ2-7
TGTGCCAGCAGTTCCGGACCGAACTCCTACGAGCAGTACTTC
CASSSGPNSYEQYF
>NA|TRBV9|NA|TRBJ2-1
TGTGCCAGCAGCGTAGGTGCGAGCAATGTATACAATGAGCAGTTCTTC
CASSVGASNVYNEQFF
>NA|TRBV27|NA|TRBJ2-5
TGTGCCAGCAGCCCCCGGACAACGTCCGAGACCCAGTACTTC
CASSPRTTSETQYF
>NA|TRBV7-2|NA|TRBJ2-1
TGTGCCAGCAGCTTAGTTAGTGACAATGAGCAGTTCTTC
CASSLVSDNEQFF
>few|TRBV4-1|NA|TRBJ1-4
TGCGCCAGCAGCCCGGTCCTGAGTGAAAAACTGTTTTTT
CASSPVLSEKLFF
>NA|TRBV27|TRBD1|TRBJ2-2
TGTGCCAGCACCTTACAGGGGAGCGGGGAGCTGTTTTTT
CASTLQGSGELFF
>NA|TRBV29-1|TRBD1|TRBJ2-1
TGCAGCGCCGACAGGGGATGGGAGCAGTTCTTC
CSADRGWEQFF
>NA|TRBV18|NA|TRBJ1-5
TGTGCCAGCTCACCGGACAGACCGACCAATCAGCCCCAGCATTTT
CASSPDRPTNQPQHF
>NA|TRBV7-2|NA|TRBJ2-2
TGTGCCAGCAGCCTGGGGGAGGTAGGCACCGGGGAGCTGTTTTTT
CASSLGEVGTGELFF
>NA|TRBV5-6|NA|TRBJ2-1
TGTGCCAGCAGCGCTCCTAGCCGCAGTGAGCAGTTCTTC
CASSAPSRSEQFF
>NA|TRBV4-1|NA|TRBJ2-5
TGCGCCAGCAGCCAAGATTGGGGTGGTGAGACCCAGTACTTC
CASSQDWGGETQYF
>NA|TRBV2|NA|TRBJ2-5
TGTGCCAGCCACCCTACGGGGGCTAGCGAGAGGGCCCAGTACTTC
CASHPTGASERAQYF
>few|TRBV10-1|TRBD1|TRBJ2-2
TGCGCCAGCAGGCCGGGACAGGGAACCGGGGAGCTGTTTTTT
CASRPGQGTGELFF
>NA|TRBV5-1|TRBD1|TRBJ1-4
TGCGCCAGCAGCTTTTTGGGGACAGCTAATGAAAAACTGTTTTTT
CASSFLGTANEKLFF
>NA|TRBV9|TRBD1|TRBJ2-7
TGTGCCAGCAGCGTAGGGGAAAGGGGCAGGGGGCCGAGCTCCTACGAGCAGTACTTC
CASSVGERGRGPSSYEQYF
>NA|TRBV6-1|NA|TRBJ1-6
TGTGCCAGCAGTGAAGCCCAGGTTTATTCACCCCTCCACTTT
CASSEAQVYSPLHF
>NA|TRBV30|TRBD1|TRBJ1-1
TGTGCCTGGAGTCCACTTCTAGGGACAGGGGTTCTGAACACTGAAGCTTTCTTT
CAWSPLLGTGVLNTEAFF
>few|TRBV30|NA|TRBJ1-6
TGTGCCTGGAGTGTTGGAGATCTACAAAATTCACCCCTCCACTTT
CAWSVGDLQNSPLHF
>NA|TRBV7-2|NA|TRBJ1-2
TGTGCCAGCAGCTTAGTAGGGGGGACTAACTATGGCTACACCTTC
CASSLVGGTNYGYTF
>NA|TRBV18|NA|TRBJ1-1
TGTGCCAGCTCACCACGACAGACTGAAGCTTTCTTT
CASSPRQTEAFF
>few|TRBV7-2|NA|TRBJ1-2
TGTGCCAGCACCCAGACAGCAAACTATGGCTACACCTTC
CASTQTANYGYTF
>NA|TRBV7-8|NA|TRBJ2-4
TGTGCCAGCAGCTTAGCGTCGGGGACACTAGCCAAAAACATTCAGTACTTC
CASSLASGTLAKNIQYF
>NA|TRBV6-6|NA|TRBJ2-7
TGTGCCAGCAGTTACTTGGATCTCTCCTACGAGCAGTACTTC
CASSYLDLSYEQYF
>few|TRBV7-3|TRBD1|TRBJ1-1
TGTGCCAGCAGCTTAACCTGGACAGGGCCTAACACTGAAGCTTTCTTT
CASSLTWTGPNTEAFF
>once|TRBV15|TRBD2|TRBJ2-3
TGTGCCACCAGCTGGCGACTAGCGGGGCCCACAGATACGCAGTATTTT
CATSWRLAGPTDTQYF
>NA|TRBV29-1|NA|TRBJ2-5
TGCAGCGTTGCGCACCCCCAAGAGACCCAGTACTTC
CSVAHPQETQYF
>NA|TRBV5-1|NA|TRBJ1-4
TGCGCCAGCAGCTTGCAGACAGCAACTAATGAAAAACTGTTTTTT
CASSLQTATNEKLFF
>NA|TRBV11-2|NA|TRBJ2-7
TGTGCCAGCAGCTTAGGATTGGAGGGAGTCGACGAGCAGTACTTC
CASSLGLEGVDEQYF
>NA|TRBV7-2|NA|TRBJ2-1
TGTGCCAGCAGCGTTAGACCGGGACTCAGCTCCTACAATGAGCAGTTCTTC
CASSVRPGLSSYNEQFF
>NA|TRBV19|NA|TRBJ2-1
TGTGCCAGTAGTATTAGACCCAGGACCTACAATGAGCAGTTCTTC
CASSIRPRTYNEQFF
>once|TRBV19|NA|TRBJ1-5
TGTGCCAGTAGTATGAGCAGGGTGGGCAATCAGCCCCAGCATTTT
CASSMSRVGNQPQHF
>NA|TRBV7-2|NA|TRBJ1-4
TGTGCCAGCAGCTTAGGGGCCATAGAGAATGAAAAACTGTTTTTT
CASSLGAIENEKLFF
>NA|TRBV5-1|NA|TRBJ2-1
TGCGCCAGCAGCGGCAGAGCGGACAATGAGCAGTTCTTC
CASSGRADNEQFF
>NA|TRBV4-1|NA|TRBJ2-7
TGCGCCAGCAGCCCCCGGGACACCCGATCCTACGAGCAGTACTTC
CASSPRDTRSYEQYF
>NA|TRBV27|NA|TRBJ2-5
TGTGCCAGCAGTTTAACATTTTCAGGGTCACAAGAGACCCAGTACTTC
CASSLTFSGSQETQYF
>NA|TRBV29-1|NA|TRBJ2-7
TGCAGCGTTGATTCGGGGTCCCCCTACGAGCAGTACTTC
CSVDSGSPYEQYF
>NA|TRBV6-5|NA|TRBJ2-7
TGTGCCAGCAGTTACTCGGGGGATTCGTCCTACGAGCAGTACTTC
CASSYSGDSSYEQYF
>NA|TRBV6-6|NA|TRBJ2-7
TGTGCCACAGGACCCGACGGCGAGCAGTACTTC
CATGPDGEQYF
>NA|TRBV5-5|TRBD2|TRBJ2-3
TGTGCCAGCAGCCACGGGCGTCTAGCGGAAAGCACAGATACGCAGTATTTT
CASSHGRLAESTDTQYF
>NA|TRBV29-1|NA|TRBJ1-1
TGCAGCGTTGTTTCCACACTGAACACTGAAGCTTTCTTT
CSVVSTLNTEAFF